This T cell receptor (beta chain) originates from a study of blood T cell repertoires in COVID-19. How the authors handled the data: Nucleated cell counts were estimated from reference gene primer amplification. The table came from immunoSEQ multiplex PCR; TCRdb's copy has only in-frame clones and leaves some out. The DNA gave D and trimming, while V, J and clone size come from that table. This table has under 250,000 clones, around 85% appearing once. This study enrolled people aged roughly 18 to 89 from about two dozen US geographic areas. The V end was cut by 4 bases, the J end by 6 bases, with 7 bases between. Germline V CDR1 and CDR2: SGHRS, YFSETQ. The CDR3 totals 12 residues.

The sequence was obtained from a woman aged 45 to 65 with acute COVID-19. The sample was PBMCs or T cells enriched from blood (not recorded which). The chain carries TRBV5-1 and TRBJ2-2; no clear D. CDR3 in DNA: TGCGCCAGCAGCGACTCATCCGGGGAGCTGTTTTTT. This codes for CASSDSSGELFF.